Presented here are 21 T cell receptor beta chains from one specimen sequenced in a study of a mutant IDH1 vaccine in newly diagnosed glioma. Generated by immunoSEQ multiplex PCR, the TCRdb table keeps only in-frame clones and is missing some. The data contain tens of thousands of clones, over 75% of them seen just once; the ten biggest clones take up less than 5.5%. The time point was: baseline, week 1 (first vaccination visit). Sample treatment: pre-vaccination baseline after standard-of-care therapy. The sequencing here drew on PBMCs, taken from a glioma patient treated with radiotherapy, temozolomide or both. The receptors derive from a middle-aged man with glioma. Some clones in this sample may be carry-over from other donors' samples.

The V and J genes are TRBV5-1 and TRBJ2-2; D tentatively fits TRBD1 or TRBD2 (5 bases each). CDR3 size: 15 residues. Germline CDR1 and CDR2: SGHRS and YFSETQ. Trimming stripped 2 bases from V and 0 bases from J, with 8 bases between. CDR3: CASSFGDPNTGELFF. The CDR3 coding sequence is TGCGCCAGCAGCTTCGGGGACCCGAACACCGGGGAGCTGTTTTTT.

V usage is TRBV2 and J usage is TRBJ1-3, with a weak D call TRBD1 (6 bases). Trimming left V 4 bases short and J 0 bases short, with 10 bases between. The V gene's germline CDR1 is SNHLY and CDR2 FYNNEI. This CDR3 contains 15 residues. The CDR3 DNA reads as TGTGCCAGCAGTGGACAGGTCGGCTCTGGAAACACCATATATTTT. It codes for CASSGQVGSGNTIYF.

This chain links TRBV6-1 with TRBJ1-1; D gene uncertain. Trimming took 4 bases from V and 1 from J, leaving 7 bases between them. The CDR3 totals 13 residues. Germline loops: CDR1 MNHNS, CDR2 SASEGT. CDR3 protein: CASSGMGNTEAFF. CDR3 DNA: TGTGCCAGCAGTGGGATGGGGAACACTGAAGCTTTCTTT.

The V gene is TRBV2, the J gene TRBJ2-2, with 7 bases matching TRBD2. V was pared by 4 bases and J by 0 bases, with 5 bases of the junction left unmatched. Germline CDR1 is SNHLY and CDR2 is FYNNEI. This CDR3 has 16 amino acids. The DNA of the CDR3 is TGTGCCAGCAGTGGGGGGGGACCCACGAACACCGGGGAGCTGTTTTTT. The encoded protein is CASSGGGPTNTGELFF.

This rearrangement joins TRBV4-1 to TRBJ1-1, with D unresolved. The V end was cut by 1 base, the J end by 2 bases, with 8 bases between. CDR1 MGHRA and CDR2 YSYEKL come from the germline V gene. The CDR3 has 14 residues. As DNA, the CDR3 is TGCGCCAGCAGCCAAGTACTTCCCAACACTGAAGCTTTCTTT. Its translation: CASSQVLPNTEAFF.

Here the CDR3 reads CASSEGTGFDTEAFF. As DNA, the CDR3 is TGCGCCAGCAGTGAGGGGACGGGGTTTGACACTGAAGCTTTCTTT. The chain recombines TRBV10-1 with TRBJ1-1; weak D call: TRBD1 (5 bases). V lost 2 bases, J lost 3 bases, and 13 bases lay in between. CDR3 length: 15 residues. Germline-derived CDR1 and CDR2 are WNHNN and SYGVQD (reference sequence).

The chain joins TRBV6-6 to TRBJ1-5; D is unclear. The CDR3 has 16 amino acids. Germline V gives CDR1 MNHNY, CDR2 SVGAGI (reference sequence). Trimming pared 4 bases from V and 0 bases from J, leaving 13 bases between. The chain's CDR3 is CASSFGGSNSNQPQHF. CDR3 DNA: TGTGCCAGCAGTTTTGGAGGGAGCAATAGCAATCAGCCCCAGCATTTT.

The chain employs TRBV5-1 and TRBJ2-1; the match to TRBD2 covers 14 bases. Germline V gene lookup returns CDR1 SGHRS and CDR2 YFSETQ. The CDR3 sequence is 17 residues long. The V and J ends lost 4 bases and 5 bases, in that order; junction bases with no gene match: 8. The CDR3 reads CASSRQGLAGGNNEQFF. The CDR3 nucleotides read TGCGCCAGCAGCCGACAAGGACTAGCGGGGGGAAACAATGAGCAGTTCTTC.

The chain links TRBV10-3 to TRBJ1-1; D unclear. V was trimmed by 3 bases and J by 1 base, leaving 6 bases between them. The CDR3 loop spans 13 amino acids. CDR1 ENHRY and CDR2 SYGVKD come from the germline V gene. The CDR3: CAISEQTNTEAFF. DNA of the CDR3: TGTGCCATCAGTGAACAGACGAACACTGAAGCTTTCTTT.

This clone was seen a few times. This chain connects TRBV4-1 to TRBJ1-1; 10 nucleotides agree with TRBD1. CDR1 is MGHRA, CDR2 YSYEKL, per germline. The junction had 4 bases not matched to a gene; V was cut back by 2 bases and J by 4 bases. The CDR3 is made up of 15 amino acids. Here the CDR3 DNA reads TGCGCCAGCAGCCAAATCCGGACAGGGGGCACTGAAGCTTTCTTT. As protein: CASSQIRTGGTEAFF.

This chain joins TRBV5-1 and TRBJ1-1, with unresolved D. The CDR3 is 14 residues long. V dropped 4 bases and J dropped 0 bases, with 10 bases sitting between them. Germline CDR1 and CDR2: SGHRS and YFSETQ. The chain's CDR3 is CASSATLLNTEAFF. The CDR3 nucleotides are TGCGCCAGCAGCGCGACACTTCTGAACACTGAAGCTTTCTTT.

This chain connects TRBV2 to TRBJ2-5, with D perhaps matching TRBD1 (6 bases). With 5 bases removed from V and 4 bases from J, the gap between germline ends came to 14 bases. The V gene's germline CDR1 is SNHLY and CDR2 FYNNEI. The CDR3 sequence is 14 residues long. CDR3 loop: CASSRDTTRETQYF. Written as DNA, the CDR3 is TGTGCCAGCAGTAGGGACACAACAAGAGAGACCCAGTACTTC.

The rearrangement joins TRBV2 to TRBJ2-6, with D possibly TRBD1 on 5 matching bases. V gave up 1 base and J gave up 4 bases, with 8 bases separating them. Germline assignment: CDR1 SNHLY and CDR2 FYNNEI. The CDR3 covers 15 residues. As DNA, the CDR3 is TGTGCCAGCAGTGAAGAAGGGGCCGGGGCCAACGTCCTGACTTTC. Encoded protein: CASSEEGAGANVLTF.

The chain couples TRBV4-1 to TRBJ1-3; TRBD1 agrees at 7 bases. The CDR3 covers 16 residues. Unmatched junction bases numbered 5, after V lost 1 base and J lost 2 bases. Germline lookup yields CDR1 MGHRA and CDR2 YSYEKL. The CDR3 is CASSQGLQGAGNTIYF. The CDR3 DNA is TGCGCCAGCAGCCAAGGTCTGCAGGGGGCTGGAAACACCATATATTTT.

The rearrangement links TRBV5-1 to TRBJ1-1, with D possibly being TRBD1 (5 bases). V was cut by 0 bases and J by 4 bases, with 10 bases left in between. CDR1 is SGHRS and CDR2 is YFSETQ in the germline V gene. The CDR3 is 14 amino acids. CDR3 nucleotide sequence: TGCGCCAGCAGCTTGGGGGGGGTGTCCACTGAAGCTTTCTTT. This codes for CASSLGGVSTEAFF.

This chain links TRBV30 with TRBJ1-5; weak D call: TRBD1 (5 bases). The CDR3 sequence is 13 residues long. Trimming removed 5 bases at V and 0 bases at J, with 8 bases between. Per germline, CDR1 GTSNPN and CDR2 SVGIG (reference sequence). The CDR3 coding sequence is TGTGCCTGGGAGACAGATAGCAATCAGCCCCAGCATTTT. Protein: CAWETDSNQPQHF.

This clone was counted once. The chain has TRBV4-1 and TRBJ2-3; TRBD1 matches at 9 bases. CDR1 is MGHRA and CDR2 is YSYEKL in the germline V gene. J was trimmed by 0 bases and V by 1 base; bases with no gene match: 17. The CDR3 length is 21 residues. The CDR3 is CASSQVTATGGATRSTDTQYF. For the CDR3, the DNA is TGCGCCAGCAGCCAAGTTACTGCGACAGGGGGTGCAACCAGAAGCACAGATACGCAGTATTTT.

The chain is built from TRBV29-1 and TRBJ1-3; a possible D gene is TRBD1 (5 bases). The CDR3 runs 15 residues. V lost 0 bases, J lost 2 bases, and 11 bases lay in between. CDR1 is SQVTM and CDR2 is ANQGSEA in the germline V gene. DNA of the CDR3: TGCAGCGTTGAAGATCTTGGGGGGGCTGGAAACACCATATATTTT. Protein: CSVEDLGGAGNTIYF.

J is TRBJ1-2 and V is TRBV2; possible D gene TRBD1, 5 bases. V lost 1 base and J lost 2, with 23 bases in between. CDR3 length: 19 amino acids. CDR1 is SNHLY and CDR2 is FYNNEI in the germline V gene. The CDR3 bases are TGTGCCAGCAGTGAAGGGGGGAGCAGGGATGGGGTCGGGAACTATGGCTACACCTTC. It specifies CASSEGGSRDGVGNYGYTF.

The gene calls are TRBV9 and TRBJ2-7; TRBD1 or TRBD2 may be the D gene (5 bases each). The ends were cut back, 0 bases at V and 3 bases at J, with 13 bases in the middle. The germline CDR1 and CDR2 sequences are SGDLS and YYNGEE. The CDR3 totals 15 residues. Here the CDR3 reads CASSVGPTGLYEQYF. Written as DNA, the CDR3 is TGTGCCAGCAGCGTAGGACCAACGGGGCTCTACGAGCAGTACTTC.

This CDR3 reads CASSPGPATEAFF. The CDR3 DNA follows: TGTGCCAGCAGCCCAGGACCAGCCACTGAAGCTTTCTTT. This chain joins TRBV6-6 and TRBJ1-1, with D hard to call. Trimming removed 6 bases from V and 4 bases from J, with 12 bases in between. CDR3 length: 13 residues. CDR1 is MNHNY, CDR2 SVGAGI, per germline (reference sequence).